This T cell receptor (beta chain) was recorded in a study of CD8 T cells in Susac syndrome. The CDR3 runs 14 residues. Looked up from germline, CDR1 is LGHDT and CDR2 is YNNKEL (reference sequence). V dropped 1 base and J dropped 1 base, with 8 bases sitting between them. cDNA came from about 0.5 to 1 ug RNA primed by random hexamers. Across 54 Vbeta and 13 Jbeta, immunoSEQ multiplex PCR amplified TCR beta CDR3. TCRdb reprocessed the immunoSEQ multiplex PCR reads via MiXCR and lists one record per CDR3 protein. The sample holds about 200,000 distinct CDR3 sequences, 85% to 95% seen once. Isolation of CD8+ and CD4+ T cells was performed negatively, whereas enrichment of TEMRA cells was done by FACS.

This TCR derives from a human donor with multiple sclerosis. This chain uses TRBV3-1 with TRBJ2-7; tentative D call: TRBD1 (6 bases). The sequenced sample consisted of CD4+ T cells from PBMCs. The DNA of the CDR3 is TGTGCCAGCAGCCAAGGGGGGCTATCCTACGAGCAGTACTTC. Residues: CASSQGGLSYEQYF.